These 19 T cell receptor beta chains originate from one sample sequenced in a study of a mutant IDH1 vaccine in newly diagnosed glioma. The method was immunoSEQ multiplex PCR; TCRdb's version includes in-frame clones alone and lacks a portion of them. This table holds about 62,000 clones, 89% found once. No antigen is known for these receptors. Specified time point: week 11, during vaccination. What each vaccine dose contained was 300 ug of mutant IDH1 20-mer peptide, accompanied by topical imiquimod. This sample comprised PBMCs, obtained from a glioma patient whose treatment included an IDH1 peptide vaccine. All receptors come from a man aged 35-49 years with glioma.

V gene TRBV29-1 combines with J gene TRBJ1-2; TRBD1 matches 8 bases. V lost 4 bases to trimming and J lost 1 base; unmatched junction nucleotides: 5. CDR1 is SQVTM, CDR2 ANQGSEA, per germline. The CDR3 has 14 amino acids. The CDR3 region is CSVVQGAYNYGYTF. The DNA for the CDR3 is TGCAGCGTTGTCCAGGGGGCGTATAACTATGGCTACACCTTC.

This rearrangement joins TRBV6-4 to TRBJ2-1, with TRBD2 matching over 9 bases. CDR1 is MRHNA and CDR2 is SNTAGT in the germline V gene. This CDR3 comprises 15 residues. The V segment lost 6 bases and the J segment 4 bases; nucleotides outside the gene matches: 7. The CDR3 DNA follows: TGTGCCAGCAGCCTGGCGGGAGGGCAGTACAATGAGCAGTTCTTC. It yields the protein CASSLAGGQYNEQFF.

The chain carries TRBV6-7 and TRBJ2-7; D is unclear. TRBV6-7 is annotated as an ORF whose role is uncertain. The CDR3 totals 15 residues. The V end was cut by 0 bases, the J end by 2 bases, with 11 bases between. As DNA, the CDR3 is TGTGCCAGCAGTTACTCGCCGGACCAAGCCTACGAGCAGTACGTC. Its translation: CASSYSPDQAYEQYV.

This clone was detected only a few times. The rearrangement joins TRBV6-1 to TRBJ2-5; TRBD1 agrees at 10 bases. With 2 bases clipped from V and 3 bases from J, the junction kept 12 bases outside the gene matches. The CDR3 consists of 18 residues. From germline, CDR1 is MNHNS and CDR2 SASEGT. The CDR3: CASSESHSGTGAKETQYF. CDR3 bases: TGTGCCAGCAGTGAATCGCATTCCGGGACAGGGGCGAAAGAGACCCAGTACTTC.

The J gene is TRBJ1-2, the V gene TRBV4-2, with 12 positions matching TRBD1. This CDR3 has 15 amino acids. Germline lookup yields CDR1 LGHNA and CDR2 YNFKEQ. The V gene end was trimmed by 4 bases and the J gene end by 8 bases; junction bases not matched to a gene: 8. The CDR3 region is CASSPGQGASSGYTF. CDR3 nucleotides: TGTGCCAGCAGCCCGGGACAGGGGGCGTCTTCGGGCTACACCTTC.

The chain recombines TRBV9 with TRBJ1-4; 9 positions agree with TRBD1. The trim removed 3 bases at V and 6 bases at J, leaving 6 bases unmatched. The germline gives CDR1 SGDLS, CDR2 YYNGEE. CDR3 length equals 15 residues. The chain's CDR3 is CASSARTGEDEKLFF. CDR3 nucleotide sequence: TGTGCCAGCAGCGCCAGGACAGGGGAAGATGAAAAACTGTTTTTT.

The chain has TRBV4-3 and TRBJ1-4; the D gene is possibly TRBD1 (5 bases). Germline CDR1 and CDR2: LGHNA and YSLEER. The CDR3 covers 16 residues. Trimming removed 0 bases at V and 8 bases at J, with 16 bases between. The CDR3 DNA sequence: TGCGCCAGCAGCCAAGATCCCCAGGGTTGGAGGGAAAAACTGTTTTTT. Its protein is CASSQDPQGWREKLFF.

The J gene is TRBJ2-5, the V gene TRBV7-8, with 7 bases matching TRBD1. In germline, CDR1 is SGHVS, CDR2 FQNEAQ. J gave up 1 base and V 4 bases, and 6 bases lay outside the gene matches. The CDR3 covers 15 residues. CDR3 protein: CASSSFGTAQETQYF. CDR3 in DNA: TGTGCCAGCAGCTCCTTCGGGACAGCCCAAGAGACCCAGTACTTC.

This chain joins TRBV11-2 and TRBJ1-4; 9 nucleotides agree with TRBD1. The CDR3 loop spans 15 amino acids. Germline CDR1 is SGHAT and CDR2 is FQNNGV. V shed 6 bases, J shed 10 bases, and the junction held 12 bases outside the gene matches. This CDR3 is CASSAPGQGRGKLFF. CDR3 coding DNA: TGTGCCAGCAGTGCACCGGGACAGGGTAGGGGAAAACTGTTTTTT.

This sequence joins TRBV5-1 and TRBJ2-2; 10 nucleotides line up with TRBD2. Trimming at V came to 0 bases and at J to 5 bases, leaving 10 bases not matched to a gene. Per the germline V gene, CDR1 is SGHRS and CDR2 is YFSETQ. The CDR3 sequence is 18 residues long. The CDR3 loop is CASSLGSSGGSVTGELFF. The CDR3 nucleotides are TGCGCCAGCAGCTTGGGGTCTAGCGGGGGTTCCGTGACCGGGGAGCTGTTTTTT.

This chain connects TRBV6-1 to TRBJ1-1; TRBD1 matches at 8 bases. V was clipped by 6 bases and J by 3 bases; unmatched bases: 3. Germline CDR1 MNHNS, CDR2 SASEGT. The CDR3 length is 13 residues. As DNA, the CDR3 is TGTGCCAGCAGATGGACAGGGCACACTGAAGCTTTCTTT. Protein sequence: CASRWTGHTEAFF.

The J gene is TRBJ2-6, the V gene TRBV5-4, with D unresolved. V dropped 2 bases and J dropped 0 bases, with 12 bases sitting between them. CDR3 size: 17 residues. Per germline, CDR1 SGHNT and CDR2 YYREEE (reference sequence). This CDR3 reads CASSFGFMDSGANVLTF. DNA of the CDR3: TGTGCCAGCAGCTTTGGTTTTATGGACTCTGGGGCCAACGTCCTGACTTTC. Together with reference TRBV5-4 and TRBJ2-6, the CDR3 gives the full variable domain: ETGVTQSPTHLIKTRGQQVTLRCSSQSGHNTVSWYQQALGQGPQFIFQYYREEENGRGNFPPRFSGLQFPNYSSELNVNALELDDSALYLCASSFGFMDSGANVLTFGAGSRLTVL.

The chain uses TRBV28 and TRBJ2-2; tentative D call: TRBD2 (6 bases). Germline lookup yields CDR1 MDHEN and CDR2 SYDVKM. Trimming removed 2 bases at V and 5 bases at J, with 9 bases between. The length of the CDR3 is 14 residues. The CDR3 DNA follows: TGTGCCAGCAGTTTAACGGGGGATACCGGGGAGCTGTTTTTT. Its translation: CASSLTGDTGELFF.

The chain carries TRBV11-2 and TRBJ2-7, with D maybe TRBD1 (5 bases). Trimming stripped 0 bases from V and 3 bases from J, with 15 bases between. The CDR3 is 16 amino acids. Looked up from germline, CDR1 is SGHAT and CDR2 is FQNNGV. The CDR3: CASSLDFRGQVYEQYF. The CDR3 DNA is TGTGCCAGCAGCTTAGATTTTAGGGGCCAGGTCTACGAGCAGTACTTC. Full variable domain (remainder filled in from reference TRBV11-2 and TRBJ2-7): EAGVAQSPRYKIIEKRQSVAFWCNPISGHATLYWYQQILGQGPKLLIQFQNNGVVDDSQLPKDRFSAERLKGVDSTLKIQPAKLEDSAVYLCASSLDFRGQVYEQYFGPGTRLTVT.

The chain recombines TRBV5-1 with TRBJ2-7; D uncertain. The CDR3 is 15 amino acids. CDR1 and CDR2 from the germline V gene are SGHRS and YFSETQ. The ends were cut back, 4 bases at V and 0 bases at J, with 14 bases in the middle. The CDR3 DNA reads as TGCGCCAGCAGCGCCGAACGGTGGAGCTCCTACGAGCAGTACTTC. Its translation: CASSAERWSSYEQYF.

The chain links TRBV2 to TRBJ1-2, with D unclear. This CDR3 contains 14 residues. Deletions cut 0 bases from V and 5 bases from J, with 10 bases between. Looked up from germline, CDR1 is SNHLY and CDR2 is FYNNEI. In nucleotides, the CDR3 is TGTGCCAGCAGTGAAGCGGTTCCAATTTATGGCTACACCTTC. Protein sequence: CASSEAVPIYGYTF.

This rearrangement joins TRBV9 to TRBJ2-6, with D perhaps matching TRBD2 (5 bases). Trimming cost V 4 bases and J 0 bases, with 14 bases left between them. The CDR3 is made up of 17 amino acids. Germline V CDR1 and CDR2: SGDLS, YYNGEE. For the CDR3, the DNA is TGTGCCAGCAGCCCCCGGGGAGTCCCCTCTGGGGCCAACGTCCTGACTTTC. Translated, it gives CASSPRGVPSGANVLTF.

This sequence joins TRBV20-1 and TRBJ2-3; D gene uncertain. V shed 5 bases and J shed 3 bases, with 6 bases lying between them. This CDR3 region has 11 residues. CDR1 and CDR2 from the germline V gene are DFQATT and SNEGSKA (reference sequence). The CDR3 bases are TGCAGTGCTGAGACTACAGATACGCAGTATTTT. This translates into CSAETTDTQYF.

The rearrangement links TRBV27 to TRBJ2-2; perhaps D is TRBD1 or TRBD2 (7 bases each). The CDR3 has 16 amino acids. CDR1 is MNHEY and CDR2 is SMNVEV in the germline V gene (reference sequence). V was clipped by 0 bases and J by 5 bases, with 13 bases between them. In nucleotides, the CDR3 is TGTGCCAGCAGTTTATCCTCAGGGGGGGGAACCGGGGAGCTGTTTTTT. It is translated as CASSLSSGGGTGELFF.